Following are 14 T cell receptor beta chains from one sample sequenced in a study of cytomegalovirus exposure and HLA in healthy donors. The study ran its PCR with 60 Vbeta and 13 Jbeta primers. TCRdb's copy holds only in-frame clones and misses some; the assay was immunoSEQ multiplex PCR. The data hold some 150,000 clones, with roughly 80% observed a single time. The specimen sequenced was PBMCs. The receptors come from a woman aged 35 to 49 in good health and CMV-seropositive.

CDR3 in amino acids: CASSWGQGATNEKLFF. CDR3 DNA sequence: TGTGCCAGCAGCTGGGGACAGGGGGCAACTAATGAAAAACTGTTTTTT. The rearrangement uses TRBV5-4 and TRBJ1-4, with TRBD1 identical over 11 bases. The trim removed 3 bases at V and 0 bases at J, leaving 1 base unmatched. Per germline, CDR1 SGHNT and CDR2 YYREEE (reference sequence). The CDR3 contains 16 residues.

The V and J genes are TRBV6-5 and TRBJ1-5; 9 nucleotides match TRBD1. The CDR3 contains 14 residues. The V and J ends lost 6 bases and 4 bases, in that order; junction bases with no gene match: 4. From germline, CDR1 is MNHEY and CDR2 SVGAGI. Written as DNA, the CDR3 is TGTGCCAGCAGACCCGGACAGGGGAATCAGCCCCAGCATTTT. Protein: CASRPGQGNQPQHF.

The chain couples TRBV27 to TRBJ2-6, with D possibly TRBD1 on 7 matching bases. Germline V CDR1 and CDR2: MNHEY, SMNVEV (reference sequence). The CDR3 has 16 residues. V was shortened by 3 bases and J by 4 bases, with 13 bases between the two germline ends. The CDR3 DNA follows: TGTGCCAGCAGTTTGGAGGGGGCGGCCGGGGCCAACGTCCTGACTTTC. Amino acids: CASSLEGAAGANVLTF.

In regard to this clone: Sequence at one end of the junction differs from germline and may be a read error. The chain has TRBV6-1 and TRBJ1-1, with D perhaps TRBD1 (6 bases). The V gene's germline CDR1 is MNHNS and CDR2 SASEGT. The CDR3 has 14 residues. The CDR3 here is CASSILTGNAEAFF. The CDR3 bases are TGTGCCAGCAGCATCCTAACAGGGAACGCTGAAGCTTTCTTT.

This clone was seen only a few times. The chain combines TRBV18 with TRBJ1-1, with a possible D match to TRBD1 (5 bases). This CDR3 comprises 13 residues. Trimming removed 2 bases from V and 5 bases from J, with 9 bases in between. Germline CDR1 is KGHSH and CDR2 is LQKENI. CDR3 sequence: CASSPAGGTEAFF. The CDR3, as DNA: TGTGCCAGCTCACCAGCCGGGGGAACTGAAGCTTTCTTT. Together with reference TRBV18 and TRBJ1-1, the CDR3 gives the full variable domain: NAGVMQNPRHLVRRRGQEARLRCSPMKGHSHVYWYRQLPEEGLKFMVYLQKENIIDESGMPKERFSAEFPKEGPSILRIQQVVRGDSAAYFCASSPAGGTEAFFGQGTRLTVV.

The CDR3 here is CASSRYGGRTDTQYF. The DNA of the CDR3 is TGTGCCAGCAGCCGTTATGGCGGGAGGACAGATACGCAGTATTTT. The chain links TRBV13 to TRBJ2-3; TRBD2 agrees at 8 bases. The germline gives CDR1 PRHDT, CDR2 FYEKMQ (reference sequence). The ends lost 5 bases at V and 3 bases at J; junction bases unmatched: 7. The length of the CDR3 is 15 residues.

The chain has TRBV7-9 and TRBJ2-7, with 8 positions matching TRBD2. CDR1 SEHNR and CDR2 FQNEAQ come from the germline V gene (reference sequence). V shed 0 bases and J 2 bases; nucleotides not matched to a gene: 6. The CDR3 extends over 16 amino acids. The CDR3 sequence is CASSLAPGLGPYEQYF. Written as DNA, the CDR3 is TGTGCCAGCAGCTTAGCCCCGGGACTAGGCCCCTACGAGCAGTACTTC.

This rearrangement joins TRBV7-9 to TRBJ1-2; the D gene is possibly TRBD1 (5 bases). The germline V and J ends were trimmed by 5 bases and 4 bases, with 17 bases remaining between them. Germline values: CDR1 SEHNR, CDR2 FQNEAQ (reference sequence). This CDR3 has 15 amino acids. CDR3 nucleotide sequence: TGTGCCAGCAGCCCCGAAGTTGCCGGGGGCTATGGCTACACCTTC. As protein: CASSPEVAGGYGYTF.

The chain couples TRBV5-6 to TRBJ2-1, with D perhaps matching TRBD2 (6 bases). V was pared by 3 bases and J by 3 bases, with 16 bases between. Germline V gene lookup returns CDR1 SGHDT and CDR2 YYEEEE. The CDR3 totals 16 residues. Written as DNA, the CDR3 is TGTGCCAGCAGCTATGTCGCGAAGCGGGTCTACAATGAGCAGTTCTTC. It is translated as CASSYVAKRVYNEQFF.

The chain is built from TRBV28 and TRBJ1-2, with 7 bases lining up with TRBD1. V lost 3 bases and J lost 7; bases outside the gene matches: 5. The CDR3 runs to 13 residues. Germline CDR1 reads MDHEN; CDR2 reads SYDVKM. The CDR3 coding sequence is TGTGCCAGCAGTTTGAAGGGGGCGCGTGGCTACACCTTC. Amino acids: CASSLKGARGYTF.

The V and J genes are TRBV27 and TRBJ2-2, with D maybe TRBD2 (6 bases). The CDR3 length is 15 residues. Germline-derived CDR1 and CDR2 are MNHEY and SMNVEV (reference sequence). V lost 1 base, J lost 3 bases, and 9 bases lay in between. For the CDR3, the DNA is TGTGCCAGCAGTTTATTCCCTAGCGACACCGGGGAGCTGTTTTTT. Its translation: CASSLFPSDTGELFF.

This clone was observed a single time. V gene TRBV19 combines with J gene TRBJ1-5; tentatively, D is TRBD1 (6 bases). This CDR3 is built from 16 residues. Germline V gives CDR1 LNHDA, CDR2 SQIVND (reference sequence). With 7 bases removed from V and 4 bases from J, the gap between germline ends came to 20 bases. In nucleotides, the CDR3 is TGTGCCAGTACTCCCCTGGGGGCAGGATCAAATCAGCCCCAGCATTTT. Its protein is CASTPLGAGSNQPQHF.

This clone was observed a single time. CDR3 in DNA: TGTGCCAGTACGGCTAGCGGGGGGGCTGACACCGGGGAGCTGTTTTTT. This encodes CASTASGGADTGELFF. V is TRBV19 and J is TRBJ2-2, with 12 bases identical to TRBD2. Losses at the gene ends were 7 bases for V and 3 bases for J; bases not matched to a gene: 6. Looked up from germline, CDR1 is LNHDA and CDR2 is SQIVND (reference sequence). The CDR3 totals 16 residues.

This sequence joins TRBV27 and TRBJ2-7; TRBD2 matches at 8 bases. The V gene end was trimmed by 5 bases and the J gene end by 2 bases; junction bases not matched to a gene: 8. CDR1 and CDR2 (germline): MNHEY, SMNVEV (reference sequence). CDR3 size: 15 residues. The CDR3, as DNA: TGTGCCAGCAGTCCGTCGGGAGGGCCTACCTACGAGCAGTACTTC. It is translated as CASSPSGGPTYEQYF.